This T cell receptor (beta chain) was sequenced for a study of blood T cell repertoires in COVID-19. For the study at large: Samples taken during acute and convalescent COVID-19 were collected in the United States, Italy and Spain. From T cells, B-cell-depleted T cells, or PBMCs came the material, which was cDNA or gDNA.

Authors' analysis steps: Amplification with reference gene primers provided the estimates of nucleated cell counts. Profiled with immunoSEQ multiplex PCR; TCRdb holds only in-frame clones, not every one. The DNA gave D and trimming, while V, J and clone size come from that table. The sample holds about 250,000 clones; approximately 90% are singletons and the top ten take approximately 6%. V lost 4 bases to trimming and J lost 6 bases; unmatched junction nucleotides: 15. Germline assignment: CDR1 SGHTA and CDR2 FQGNSA. The CDR3 runs 18 residues. This clonotype was sampled from a young woman with COVID-19, enrolled during active disease. The sample taken for sequencing was peripheral blood. The chain has TRBV7-2 and TRBJ2-1; 10 bases fit TRBD2. The chain's CDR3 is CASSSRGIAGGAVNEQFF. Written as DNA, the CDR3 is TGTGCCAGCAGCTCACGCGGCATAGCGGGAGGCGCGGTCAATGAGCAGTTCTTC.